These T cell receptor beta chains were read from a single sample in a study of T cells in Graves' hyperthyroidism and ophthalmopathy. TCRdb fed the multiplex PCR reads into MiXCR, producing one record per CDR3 protein. The sample lists roughly 520,000 distinct CDR3 sequences, 24% occurring once. Sequences were obtained from blood. The receptors shown here come from a woman aged 25-40 years with Graves' ophthalmopathy. Each CDR3 is given with its conserved first and last residue. Rows may omit the clone size; those that give it use once, few, many or a size class.

size: -; V: TRBV28; length: 13; CDR3: CASSLTGMTEAFF
size: many; V: TRBV20-1; length: 13; CDR3: CSAGAGQFYGYTF
size: once; V: TRBV20-1; length: 13; CDR3: CSARTGLGTEAFF
size: many; V: TRBV30; length: 14; CDR3: CAWKGQGVNYGYTF
size: many; V: TRBV2; length: 16; CDR3: CASSRRGGKFYTEAFF
size: many; V: TRBV2; length: 15; CDR3: CASSESSAGGGTQYF
size: many; V: TRBV4-3; length: 15; CDR3: CASSQVEGENYEQYF
size: many; V: TRBV6-5; length: 14; CDR3: CASSYGTGGTEAFF
size: -; V: TRBV6-1; length: 14; CDR3: CASSPSGEQETQYF
size: -; V: TRBV10-3; length: 13; CDR3: CAISESGEETQYF
size: -; V: TRBV28; length: 17; CDR3: CASSPPLGRAVQETQYF